The following is a TCR beta chain sequence with its context. The antigen remains unidentified. One base away lies a much larger clone, so this may be a sequencing read error. CDR3 size: 14 residues. V was shortened by 2 bases and J by 3 bases, with 11 bases between the two germline ends. The germline V gene has CDR1 SGHRS and CDR2 YFSETQ. These data belong to a study of T cell repertoires in cytomegalovirus infection. Study information: Recently identified HLA-C-restricted and well-studied HLA-B-restricted CMV epitopes were used. Carrying CMV and the relevant HLA type showed in public TCR beta signatures. Study-level points and caveats: Dominating the ex vivo response were TCR beta clonotypes that were CMV-specific and HLA-C-restricted.

One entry per CDR3 protein results from TCRdb running MiXCR on the reads. Of some 940,000 distinct CDR3 sequences in the sample, around 32% were seen once. The sequencing here drew on cultured CD8+ T cells from PBMCs, taken from culture after CMV antigen stimulation. The V gene is TRBV5-1, the J gene TRBJ2-5, with D unresolved. This TCR derives from a human donor in good health (CMV status not recorded). Some clones in this sample may be carry-over from other donors' samples. CDR3 amino acids: CASSLNKVKETQYF. DNA of the CDR3: TGCGCCAGCAGCTTAAACAAAGTGAAAGAGACCCAGTACTTC.